The sample holds a few counts of the clone carrying this T cell receptor (beta chain). What it recognizes is unknown. These data come from a study of cytotoxic CD8 clonotypes in ibrutinib-treated CLL. Study as a whole: Enrolment comprised around 11 relapsed/refractory and over 14 treatment-naive patients; 17 to 18 were IGHV unmutated. Following a median approximately 12 months of treatment, with a range of 6 to 36, response samples were taken. Study-wide results and limits: Clonality was elevated at ibrutinib response and had returned toward baseline at progression. Baseline levels of clonality went above those of age-matched healthy donors and moved with circulating CD8+ T-cell counts.

Germline values: CDR1 MGHRA, CDR2 YSYEKL. This CDR3 comprises 16 residues. The V end was cut by 0 bases, the J end by 4 bases, with 13 bases between. Using immunoSEQ multiplex PCR, the repertoire was profiled, and TCRdb retains in-frame clones only, with some absent. The data contain over 100,000 clones, 50% to 65% of them singletons. This chain joins TRBV4-1 and TRBJ2-1; D call uncertain. The receptor comes from a human donor with chronic lymphocytic leukemia. Here the sequenced sample was PBMCs, taken after 24 months of ibrutinib treatment. CDR3 DNA: TGCGCCAGCAGCCAAGACCCCGGGCGATTATACAATGAGCAGTTCTTC. It specifies CASSQDPGRLYNEQFF.